The rows below give T cell receptor beta chains drawn from one sample of a study of blood T cell repertoires in COVID-19. Repertoires were generated with immunoSEQ multiplex PCR, while TCRdb's copy carries only in-frame clones and drops some. The sample lists some 100,000 clones, approximately 93% occurring once. The sequenced sample consisted of peripheral blood. The receptor set was obtained from a middle-aged man with active COVID-19. Each CDR3 is given with its conserved first and last residue. A D gene is named only where the DNA matches it firmly. The listing skips clone size in some rows; elsewhere it reads once, few, many or a size class.

cdr3_aa: CASRGAGNTIYF; cdr3_nt: TGTGCCAGCCGGGGGGCTGGAAACACCATATATTTT; clone_size: .; v_call: TRBV7-3; d_call: .; j_call: TRBJ1-3
cdr3_aa: CASTNSGEKNIQYF; cdr3_nt: TGTGCCAGCACAAATTCGGGGGAAAAAAACATTCAGTACTTC; clone_size: .; v_call: TRBV6-6; d_call: .; j_call: TRBJ2-4
cdr3_aa: CASSPQGMASPLHF; cdr3_nt: TGTGCCAGCAGCCCGCAGGGGATGGCTTCACCCCTCCACTTT; clone_size: .; v_call: TRBV3-1/TRBV3-2; d_call: .; j_call: TRBJ1-6
cdr3_aa: CASSSERGSTNEKLFF; cdr3_nt: TGTGCCAGCAGCTCTGAAAGGGGCTCGACTAATGAAAAACTGTTTTTT; clone_size: .; v_call: TRBV9; d_call: .; j_call: TRBJ1-4
cdr3_aa: CASSAKGTANDNQPQHF; cdr3_nt: TGTGCCAGCTCAGCGAAAGGGACAGCGAATGACAATCAGCCCCAGCATTTT; clone_size: .; v_call: TRBV18; d_call: TRBD1; j_call: TRBJ1-5
cdr3_aa: CASSQPGQGNTEAFF; cdr3_nt: TGCGCCAGCAGCCAGCCGGGACAGGGAAACACTGAAGCTTTCTTT; clone_size: .; v_call: TRBV4-1; d_call: TRBD1; j_call: TRBJ1-1
cdr3_aa: CASRRDNSNQPQHF; cdr3_nt: TGTGCCAGCAGACGGGACAATAGCAATCAGCCCCAGCATTTT; clone_size: .; v_call: TRBV6-5; d_call: .; j_call: TRBJ1-5
cdr3_aa: CASSFRDRGRTYEQFF; cdr3_nt: TGTGCCAGCAGCTTCCGGGACAGGGGGCGAACCTATGAGCAGTTCTTC; clone_size: .; v_call: TRBV5-6; d_call: TRBD1; j_call: TRBJ2-1
cdr3_aa: CASSLSLGQGTTEAFF; cdr3_nt: TGCGCCAGCAGCTTGTCTTTGGGACAGGGTACGACTGAAGCTTTCTTT; clone_size: .; v_call: TRBV5-1; d_call: TRBD1; j_call: TRBJ1-1
cdr3_aa: CASTRTGAYGYTF; cdr3_nt: TGTGCCAGCACCCGGACAGGAGCCTATGGCTACACCTTC; clone_size: .; v_call: TRBV5-4; d_call: TRBD1; j_call: TRBJ1-2
cdr3_aa: CASRGEAEAFF; cdr3_nt: TGTGCCAGCAGAGGCGAGGCTGAAGCTTTCTTT; clone_size: .; v_call: TRBV2; d_call: .; j_call: TRBJ1-1
cdr3_aa: CASSWEGGTEAFF; cdr3_nt: TGTGCCAGCAGCTGGGAGGGCGGCACTGAAGCTTTCTTT; clone_size: .; v_call: TRBV7-9; d_call: .; j_call: TRBJ1-1
cdr3_aa: CSGVSGASTDTQYF; cdr3_nt: TGCAGCGGGGTTAGCGGGGCTAGCACAGATACGCAGTATTTT; clone_size: .; v_call: TRBV29-1; d_call: TRBD2; j_call: TRBJ2-3
cdr3_aa: CASSYSGATLYEQYF; cdr3_nt: TGTGCCAGCAGTTACAGTGGGGCTACCCTCTACGAGCAGTACTTC; clone_size: .; v_call: TRBV6-2/TRBV6-3; d_call: .; j_call: TRBJ2-7
cdr3_aa: CASSGGLAGPADTQYF; cdr3_nt: TGTGCCAGTAGTGGGGGACTAGCGGGCCCAGCGGATACGCAGTATTTT; clone_size: .; v_call: TRBV19; d_call: TRBD2; j_call: TRBJ2-3
cdr3_aa: CASSQGGGAPNTGELFF; cdr3_nt: TGTGCCAGCAGCCAGGGCGGGGGGGCGCCGAACACCGGGGAGCTGTTTTTT; clone_size: .; v_call: TRBV7-2; d_call: TRBD2; j_call: TRBJ2-2
cdr3_aa: CASSLAGNTEAFF; cdr3_nt: TGCGCCAGCAGCTTGGCAGGGAACACTGAAGCTTTCTTT; clone_size: .; v_call: TRBV5-1; d_call: .; j_call: TRBJ1-1
cdr3_aa: CASSVTGVLYEKLFF; cdr3_nt: TGTGCCAGCAGCGTGACAGGGGTATTGTATGAAAAACTGTTTTTT; clone_size: once; v_call: TRBV9; d_call: TRBD1; j_call: TRBJ1-4
cdr3_aa: CSVGPDYGYTF; cdr3_nt: TGCAGCGTTGGCCCAGACTATGGCTACACCTTC; clone_size: .; v_call: TRBV29-1; d_call: .; j_call: TRBJ1-2
cdr3_aa: CASSPGGGTGLFWGYTF; cdr3_nt: TGTGCCAGCAGCCCGGGGGGCGGGACAGGGCTCTTCTGGGGCTACACCTTC; clone_size: .; v_call: TRBV5-4; d_call: TRBD1; j_call: TRBJ1-2
cdr3_aa: CASRPGTDKNQPQHF; cdr3_nt: TGTGCCAGCAGACCCGGGACAGATAAGAATCAGCCCCAGCATTTT; clone_size: .; v_call: TRBV6-5; d_call: TRBD1; j_call: TRBJ1-5
cdr3_aa: CASSEAGTRDNEQFF; cdr3_nt: TGCGCCAGCAGTGAGGCTGGGACTAGAGACAATGAGCAGTTCTTC; clone_size: .; v_call: TRBV10-1; d_call: TRBD2; j_call: TRBJ2-1
cdr3_aa: CASRFSLREQYF; cdr3_nt: TGTGCCAGCAGGTTCTCGCTACGCGAACAGTACTTC; clone_size: .; v_call: TRBV11-2; d_call: .; j_call: TRBJ2-7
cdr3_aa: CASSQVGARLGAYEQYF; cdr3_nt: TGTGCCAGCAGCCAAGTGGGGGCGAGGCTGGGGGCCTACGAGCAGTACTTC; clone_size: .; v_call: TRBV3-1/TRBV3-2; d_call: .; j_call: TRBJ2-7
cdr3_aa: CAISEPGQTQYF; cdr3_nt: TGTGCCATCAGTGAGCCGGGACAAACTCAGTACTTC; clone_size: once; v_call: TRBV10-3; d_call: .; j_call: TRBJ2-7
cdr3_aa: CASSQENSGWPQHF; cdr3_nt: TGTGCCAGCAGCCAAGAAAACAGTGGTTGGCCCCAGCATTTT; clone_size: once; v_call: TRBV3-1/TRBV3-2; d_call: .; j_call: TRBJ1-5
cdr3_aa: CASSRYRGQGNEKLFF; cdr3_nt: TGTGCCAGCAGCCGCTACAGGGGGCAAGGGAACGAAAAACTGTTTTTT; clone_size: .; v_call: TRBV3-1/TRBV3-2; d_call: TRBD1; j_call: TRBJ1-4
cdr3_aa: CASSELGETNEKLFF; cdr3_nt: TGTGCCAGCAGTGAATTAGGGGAAACTAATGAAAAACTGTTTTTT; clone_size: few; v_call: TRBV6-1; d_call: .; j_call: TRBJ1-4
cdr3_aa: CASSVGAVGANVLTF; cdr3_nt: TGTGCCAGCAGCGTAGGGGCAGTCGGGGCCAACGTCCTGACTTTC; clone_size: .; v_call: TRBV9; d_call: .; j_call: TRBJ2-6
cdr3_aa: CASSFWTSGADTQYF; cdr3_nt: TGCGCCAGCAGCTTCTGGACTAGCGGGGCAGATACGCAGTATTTT; clone_size: .; v_call: TRBV5-1; d_call: TRBD2; j_call: TRBJ2-3
cdr3_aa: CADRAGGLEQYF; cdr3_nt: TGTGCCGACAGGGCGGGGGGGTTAGAGCAGTACTTC; clone_size: once; v_call: TRBV6-5; d_call: TRBD2; j_call: TRBJ2-7
cdr3_aa: CASSLQGYGTDTQYF; cdr3_nt: TGTGCCAGCAGTCTTCAGGGGTACGGCACAGATACGCAGTATTTT; clone_size: .; v_call: TRBV6-2/TRBV6-3; d_call: .; j_call: TRBJ2-3
cdr3_aa: CASSLAVGQSNTEAFF; cdr3_nt: TGTGCCAGCAGCTTGGCGGTTGGACAGAGTAACACTGAAGCTTTCTTT; clone_size: .; v_call: TRBV5-6; d_call: .; j_call: TRBJ1-1
cdr3_aa: CASSLAIAATGDTQYF; cdr3_nt: TGTGCCAGCAGCTTAGCGATAGCGGCAACCGGAGATACGCAGTATTTT; clone_size: .; v_call: TRBV7-8; d_call: .; j_call: TRBJ2-3
cdr3_aa: CASSQDLRGGKETQYF; cdr3_nt: TGTGCCAGCAGCCAAGATCTTCGCGGGGGGAAAGAGACCCAGTACTTC; clone_size: .; v_call: TRBV4-2; d_call: TRBD2; j_call: TRBJ2-5
cdr3_aa: CASSSGTGVDTQYF; cdr3_nt: TGTGCCAGCAGCTCGGGGACAGGGGTAGATACGCAGTATTTT; clone_size: .; v_call: TRBV5-6; d_call: TRBD1; j_call: TRBJ2-3
cdr3_aa: CASEGEREWTDTQYF; cdr3_nt: TGTGCCAGCGAAGGGGAGCGGGAGTGGACAGATACGCAGTATTTT; clone_size: .; v_call: TRBV21-1; d_call: .; j_call: TRBJ2-3
cdr3_aa: CASSPIAGPFDNEQFF; cdr3_nt: TGTGCCAGTAGTCCGATAGCGGGCCCGTTCGATAATGAGCAGTTCTTC; clone_size: .; v_call: TRBV19; d_call: TRBD2; j_call: TRBJ2-1
cdr3_aa: CASSIDTGVRPQHF; cdr3_nt: TGTGCCAGTAGTATAGACACAGGGGTGAGGCCCCAGCATTTT; clone_size: .; v_call: TRBV19; d_call: TRBD1; j_call: TRBJ1-5
cdr3_aa: CASSLSPTHPKKLFF; cdr3_nt: TGTGCCAGCAGCTTAAGCCCCACCCACCCTAAAAAACTGTTTTTT; clone_size: .; v_call: TRBV7-2; d_call: .; j_call: TRBJ1-4
cdr3_aa: CASSQTSGNPDTQYF; cdr3_nt: TGCGCCAGCAGCCAGACTAGCGGGAACCCAGATACGCAGTATTTT; clone_size: .; v_call: TRBV5-1; d_call: TRBD2; j_call: TRBJ2-3
cdr3_aa: CAIGQLLNEKLFF; cdr3_nt: TGTGCCATAGGACAGCTTCTGAATGAAAAACTGTTTTTT; clone_size: .; v_call: TRBV10-3; d_call: .; j_call: TRBJ1-4
cdr3_aa: CASSVEGNRGYTF; cdr3_nt: TGTGCCAGCAGCGTAGAGGGGAATCGGGGCTACACCTTC; clone_size: .; v_call: TRBV9; d_call: .; j_call: TRBJ1-2
cdr3_aa: CASILRAGAEGNEQFF; cdr3_nt: TGTGCCAGCATTCTAAGAGCGGGGGCCGAGGGCAATGAGCAGTTCTTC; clone_size: .; v_call: TRBV6-7; d_call: TRBD2; j_call: TRBJ2-1
cdr3_aa: CATSRDRGSSGNTIYF; cdr3_nt: TGTGCCACCAGCAGGGACAGGGGATCCTCTGGAAACACCATATATTTT; clone_size: .; v_call: TRBV15; d_call: TRBD1; j_call: TRBJ1-3
cdr3_aa: CASSLGTGAGYHEQFF; cdr3_nt: TGTGCCAGCAGCTTGGGTACGGGAGCAGGATATCATGAGCAGTTCTTC; clone_size: .; v_call: TRBV5-6; d_call: .; j_call: TRBJ2-1
cdr3_aa: CASSQGTTKNNEQFF; cdr3_nt: TGTGCCAGCAGCCAAGGGACTACAAAAAACAATGAGCAGTTCTTC; clone_size: .; v_call: TRBV3-1/TRBV3-2; d_call: .; j_call: TRBJ2-1
cdr3_aa: CASSQQDPSTDTQYF; cdr3_nt: TGTGCCAGCAGCCAACAGGACCCTAGCACAGATACGCAGTATTTT; clone_size: .; v_call: TRBV7-3; d_call: .; j_call: TRBJ2-3
cdr3_aa: CASSLVQGLEQFF; cdr3_nt: TGCGCCAGCAGCTTGGTTCAGGGACTAGAGCAGTTCTTC; clone_size: .; v_call: TRBV5-1; d_call: TRBD2; j_call: TRBJ2-1
cdr3_aa: CASSLNRLTRSGNTGELFF; cdr3_nt: TGTGCCAGCAGCTTAAACCGTCTGACTAGATCGGGCAACACCGGGGAGCTGTTTTTT; clone_size: .; v_call: TRBV7-8; d_call: .; j_call: TRBJ2-2
cdr3_aa: CASSLGEPLANTGELFF; cdr3_nt: TGCGCCAGCAGCTTGGGAGAACCACTAGCGAACACCGGGGAGCTGTTTTTT; clone_size: .; v_call: TRBV5-1; d_call: .; j_call: TRBJ2-2
cdr3_aa: CASSDARLRRETQYF; cdr3_nt: TGTGCCAGCAGTGATGCTCGGTTGCGGAGGGAGACCCAGTACTTC; clone_size: .; v_call: TRBV2; d_call: .; j_call: TRBJ2-5
cdr3_aa: CASSLQGLSSYNEQFF; cdr3_nt: TGTGCCAGCAGCTTGCAGGGGCTAAGCTCCTACAATGAGCAGTTCTTC; clone_size: .; v_call: TRBV5-5; d_call: .; j_call: TRBJ2-1
cdr3_aa: CATSDRTDDPSTDTQYF; cdr3_nt: TGTGCCACCAGTGACCGGACAGATGACCCTAGCACAGATACGCAGTATTTT; clone_size: .; v_call: TRBV24-1; d_call: .; j_call: TRBJ2-3